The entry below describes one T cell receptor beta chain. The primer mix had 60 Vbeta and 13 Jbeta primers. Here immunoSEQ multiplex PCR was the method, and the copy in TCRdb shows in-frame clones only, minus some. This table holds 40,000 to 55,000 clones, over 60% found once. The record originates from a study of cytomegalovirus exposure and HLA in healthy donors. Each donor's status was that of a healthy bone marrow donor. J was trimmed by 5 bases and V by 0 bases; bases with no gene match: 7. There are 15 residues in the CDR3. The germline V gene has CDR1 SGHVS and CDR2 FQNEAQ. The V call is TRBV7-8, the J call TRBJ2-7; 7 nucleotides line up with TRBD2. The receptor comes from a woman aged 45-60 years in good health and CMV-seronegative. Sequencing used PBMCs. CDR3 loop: CASSLAGLAADEQYF. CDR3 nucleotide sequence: TGTGCCAGCAGCTTAGCAGGGCTAGCGGCCGACGAGCAGTACTTC.